Shown below are 13 T cell receptor beta chains from a single sample sequenced in a study of cytomegalovirus exposure and HLA in healthy donors. PCR was performed using 60 Vbeta and 13 Jbeta primers. TCRdb keeps only in-frame clones here, not all; method: immunoSEQ multiplex PCR. The repertoire holds 68,000 or so clones, about four fifths seen once, with 4% to 5.5% in the top ten. Sequencing input: PBMCs. These TCRs come from a woman in her 30s in good health and CMV-seronegative.

The rearrangement links TRBV5-1 to TRBJ2-7; 9 bases align to TRBD2. The V gene end was trimmed by 3 bases and the J gene end by 0 bases; junction bases not matched to a gene: 13. CDR1 SGHRS and CDR2 YFSETQ come from the germline V gene. The CDR3 extends over 18 amino acids. CDR3 loop: CASSSVPMTSGLSYEQYF. The CDR3 DNA follows: TGCGCCAGCAGCTCAGTCCCGATGACTAGCGGTCTCTCCTACGAGCAGTACTTC.

V and J are TRBV30 and TRBJ2-7; D gene ambiguous. From germline, CDR1 is GTSNPN and CDR2 SVGIG (reference sequence). V dropped 1 base and J dropped 0 bases, with 13 bases sitting between them. CDR3 size: 15 residues. The CDR3 region has the DNA TGTGCCTGGAGTGGGTACCCAGAGGCCTCCTACGAGCAGTACTTC. Protein product: CAWSGYPEASYEQYF.

The CDR3 DNA reads as TGCAGTGCTACGGGAACGGAGACCCAGTACTTC. Translating gives CSATGTETQYF. The chain combines TRBV20-1 with TRBJ2-5, with D perhaps TRBD2 (5 bases). The germline V and J ends were trimmed by 4 bases and 5 bases, with 8 bases remaining between them. CDR3 size: 11 residues. Germline lookup yields CDR1 DFQATT and CDR2 SNEGSKA (reference sequence).

The chain recombines TRBV6-5 with TRBJ2-7, with TRBD2 matching 7 bases. The CDR3 spans 11 residues. CDR1 is MNHEY and CDR2 is SVGAGI in the germline V gene. J lost 7 bases, V lost 5 bases, and 2 bases had no gene match. CDR3 region: CASSNSGEQYF. Written as DNA, the CDR3 is TGTGCCAGCAGTAATAGCGGGGAGCAGTACTTC.

The chain carries TRBV30 and TRBJ1-5, with D possibly being TRBD1 (5 bases). V lost 1 base to trimming and J lost 2 bases, with 6 bases between them. The germline V gene has CDR1 GTSNPN and CDR2 SVGIG (reference sequence). This CDR3 comprises 13 residues. The CDR3: CAWSAGGNQPQHF. The CDR3 DNA is TGTGCCTGGAGTGCGGGGGGCAATCAGCCCCAGCATTTT.

This rearrangement joins TRBV5-6 to TRBJ2-7; 7 nucleotides match TRBD2. V dropped 1 base and J dropped 2; count of bases not matched to a gene: 9. The CDR3 consists of 16 residues. CDR1 and CDR2 from the germline V gene are SGHDT and YYEEEE. CDR3 sequence (DNA): TGTGCCAGCAGCTTGATGGCCAACAGCGGGACCTACGAGCAGTACTTC. It encodes CASSLMANSGTYEQYF.

The chain employs TRBV19 and TRBJ2-7; D not certain. The CDR3 totals 13 residues. Germline CDR1 reads LNHDA; CDR2 reads SQIVND (reference sequence). V lost 1 base and J lost 3, with 7 bases in between. For the CDR3, the DNA is TGTGCCAGTAGTATAGGTCATTTCTACGAGCAGTACTTC. Encoded protein: CASSIGHFYEQYF.

This clone was recorded once. This chain joins TRBV10-3 and TRBJ2-5; 7 bases agree with TRBD2. Germline V gives CDR1 ENHRY, CDR2 SYGVKD. V lost 8 bases and J lost 4; bases outside the gene matches: 4. The CDR3 totals 12 residues. The CDR3 region is CAIGLGGETQYF. For the CDR3, the DNA is TGTGCCATCGGACTAGGTGGAGAGACCCAGTACTTC.

CDR3 in amino acids: CSVAVRSDSPLHF. The CDR3 DNA is TGCAGCGTTGCTGTCCGGTCTGATTCACCCCTCCACTTT. The rearrangement joins TRBV29-1 to TRBJ1-6; D call uncertain. Germline-derived CDR1 and CDR2 are SQVTM and ANQGSEA. The CDR3 consists of 13 residues. Between the trimmed V and J ends, which lost 4 bases and 8 bases, there was a span of 12 bases.

The chain couples TRBV6-5 to TRBJ1-2; TRBD1 is a possible D gene (5 bases). In germline, CDR1 is MNHEY, CDR2 SVGAGI. Trimming pared 1 base from V and 4 bases from J, leaving 10 bases between. The CDR3 is 14 residues long. In DNA form, the CDR3 reads TGTGCCAGCAGTTACTTAGGGGAGGGCTATGGCTACACCTTC. This codes for CASSYLGEGYGYTF.

The CDR3 nucleotides read TGTGCCAGCAGCGCCCCAGGGGAAAGGCCCCAGCATTTT. It is translated as CASSAPGERPQHF. The gene calls are TRBV6-1 and TRBJ1-5; D might be TRBD1 (6 bases). Germline CDR1 reads MNHNS; CDR2 reads SASEGT. The CDR3 is 13 residues long. V lost 6 bases and J 9 bases, leaving 15 bases between the germline ends.

The chain is built from TRBV29-1 and TRBJ1-1; 7 nucleotides agree with TRBD1. CDR1 and CDR2 (germline): SQVTM, ANQGSEA. The CDR3 covers 13 residues. V shed 7 bases and J 4 bases; nucleotides not matched to a gene: 9. For the CDR3, the DNA is TGCAGCGCCCGTGGGACAGTCGGCACTGAAGCTTTCTTT. It codes for CSARGTVGTEAFF.

V usage is TRBV4-1 and J usage is TRBJ2-1; D ambiguous. CDR1 is MGHRA, CDR2 YSYEKL, per germline. The germline V and J ends were trimmed by 0 bases and 4 bases, with 7 bases remaining between them. The CDR3 loop spans 14 amino acids. CDR3 region: CASSQDSGYNEQFF. The CDR3 DNA sequence: TGCGCCAGCAGCCAAGATTCAGGTTACAATGAGCAGTTCTTC.